These T cell receptor beta chains were read from a single sample in a study of blood T cell repertoires in COVID-19. Measured with immunoSEQ multiplex PCR; TCRdb has only the in-frame clones, and not every one. The repertoire consists of roughly 250,000 clones, with over 80% occurring once and the leading ten covering less than 2%. The sample taken for sequencing was peripheral blood. These receptors all stem from a woman in her forties who had recovered from COVID-19. CDR3s include the opening cysteine and the closing phenylalanine or tryptophan. Fields, in order: clone size, V gene, J gene, D gene, CDR3 DNA, CDR3 protein. The D gene is left open where the match is weak. Not every row has a clone size; where given, it reads once, few, many or a size class.

>NA|TRBV4-2|TRBJ1-6|NA
TGTGCCAGCAGCCAAGAGCTCACCGGAGTAGGTGGTTCACCCCTCCACTTT
CASSQELTGVGGSPLHF
>NA|TRBV24-1|TRBJ2-3|NA
TGTGCCACCAGTGATGAAGCCACAGATACGCAGTATTTT
CATSDEATDTQYF
>NA|TRBV10-3|TRBJ2-3|TRBD1
TGTGCCATCAGTGACCGGGACAGACACACAGATACGCAGTATTTT
CAISDRDRHTDTQYF
>NA|TRBV4-2|TRBJ1-6|TRBD1
TGTGCCAGCAGCCAAGATATTACAGGGGGCGCTGGGTCCTATAATTCACCCCTCCACTTT
CASSQDITGGAGSYNSPLHF
>NA|TRBV6-5|TRBJ2-1|TRBD1
TGTGCCAGCAGAGGACAGGGGTACTACAATGAGCAGTTCTTC
CASRGQGYYNEQFF
>NA|TRBV2|TRBJ2-2|TRBD1
TGTGCCAGCAGTGGACAGGGGGCGGCCGGGGAGCTGTTTTTT
CASSGQGAAGELFF
>NA|TRBV30|TRBJ1-3|NA
TGTGCCTGGAGTCTAGGAGGTGGAAACACCATATATTTT
CAWSLGGGNTIYF
>NA|TRBV5-1|TRBJ2-2|TRBD1
TGCGCCAGCAGCTTGGGAGGACAGGGGGCGGCGGGGGAGCTGTTTTTT
CASSLGGQGAAGELFF
>once|TRBV5-6|TRBJ1-6|TRBD1
TGTGCCAGCAGCTTGGGAGGGCAGGGGGAGAATTCACCCCTCCACTTT
CASSLGGQGENSPLHF
>NA|TRBV3-1/TRBV3-2|TRBJ1-3|NA
TGTGCCAGCAGCCTCGCAGGCGGGGGAAACACCATATATTTT
CASSLAGGGNTIYF
>NA|TRBV27|TRBJ1-5|NA
TGTGCCAGCAGATCCCGACAGATCGGCAATCAGCCCCAGCATTTT
CASRSRQIGNQPQHF
>NA|TRBV6-5|TRBJ1-6|TRBD1
TGTGCCAGCAGCTTACAGGGGCCCAATAATTCACCCCTCCACTTT
CASSLQGPNNSPLHF
>NA|TRBV9|TRBJ1-1|NA
TGTGCCAGCAGCAGAGCACCGAACACTGAAGCTTTCTTT
CASSRAPNTEAFF
>few|TRBV30|TRBJ2-2|TRBD1
TGTGCCTGTAGACGGGACAGGGCATCCGCCGGGGAGCTGTTTTTT
CACRRDRASAGELFF
>once|TRBV6-6|TRBJ1-2|TRBD1
TGTGCCAGCAGTAGAATCGGACAGGGCGACTATGGCTACACCTTC
CASSRIGQGDYGYTF
>NA|TRBV7-3|TRBJ1-1|TRBD1
TGTGCCAGCAGCTTGGGACAGGCAAACACTGAAGCTTTCTTT
CASSLGQANTEAFF
>once|TRBV4-1|TRBJ2-7|NA
TGCGCCAGCAGCCAGACCCCCAGGGGAAGGTCCTACGAGCAGTACTTC
CASSQTPRGRSYEQYF
>NA|TRBV9|TRBJ1-2|NA
TGTGCCAGCAGCGTAGAGGGGAATCGAGGCTATGGCTACACCTTC
CASSVEGNRGYGYTF
>NA|TRBV6-5|TRBJ2-7|TRBD2
TGTGCCAGCAGTTACCCCACGACTAGCGGCTCCTACGAGCAGTACTTC
CASSYPTTSGSYEQYF
>once|TRBV10-1|TRBJ2-3|NA
TGCGCCAGCAGTGAGTCCCGGCAGCGCGGCACAGATACGCAGTATTTT
CASSESRQRGTDTQYF
>few|TRBV18|TRBJ2-1|NA
TGTGCCAGCTCCCCCGGGTCCTCCCGCTCCTACAATGAGCAGTTCTTC
CASSPGSSRSYNEQFF
>NA|TRBV5-5|TRBJ1-5|NA
TGTGCCAGCAGCTCAACAGGTTCCAATCAGCCCCAGCATTTT
CASSSTGSNQPQHF
>NA|TRBV16|TRBJ2-2|TRBD1
TGTGCCAGCAGCCCGCAGACAGGGCGATTCGCGAACACCGGGGAGCTGTTTTTT
CASSPQTGRFANTGELFF
>NA|TRBV5-1|TRBJ1-3|TRBD1
TGCGCCAGCAGCCCAAGGACAGGGTCTGGAAACACCATATATTTT
CASSPRTGSGNTIYF
>once|TRBV5-4|TRBJ2-1|NA
TGTGCCAGCCGCAGGTCGTTCTCCTACAATGAGCAGTTCTTC
CASRRSFSYNEQFF
>NA|TRBV18|TRBJ1-5|NA
TGTGCCAGCCGAGACGACGGGGAGATAAATCAGCCCCAGCATTTT
CASRDDGEINQPQHF
>NA|TRBV5-8|TRBJ2-4|NA
TGTGCCAGCAGCCCCCTAGGGAGGCAGGTTAGAAACATTCAGTACTTC
CASSPLGRQVRNIQYF
>NA|TRBV19|TRBJ1-6|NA
TGTGCCAGTAGTTTCGGACAAGCCTCACCCCTCCACTTT
CASSFGQASPLHF
>NA|TRBV18|TRBJ2-7|TRBD1
TGTGCCAGCTCACCACCGGGAGCAGGGGGCCTTGAGCAGTACTTC
CASSPPGAGGLEQYF
>NA|TRBV18|TRBJ2-2|NA
TGTGCCAGCTCACAACAGGGAGCGCGTATCGGGGAGCTGTTTTTT
CASSQQGARIGELFF
>NA|TRBV6-5|TRBJ2-3|NA
TGTGCCAGCAGGAAAGGGGTTGATACGCAGTATTTT
CASRKGVDTQYF
>NA|TRBV28|TRBJ1-3|TRBD1
TGTGCCAGCAGCCCACCGGACAGGGGACAAAACACCATATATTTT
CASSPPDRGQNTIYF
>once|TRBV2|TRBJ2-2|TRBD1
TGTGCCAGCAGGCGGGACAGGACTAACACCGGGGAGCTGTTTTTT
CASRRDRTNTGELFF
>NA|TRBV12-3/TRBV12-4|TRBJ2-3|NA
TGTGCCAGCAGTTTTGACTTTACGCAGTATTTT
CASSFDFTQYF
>NA|TRBV9|TRBJ2-5|NA
TGTGCCAGCAGCGTAGCCGCAGGGGCCCAAGAGACCCAGTACTTC
CASSVAAGAQETQYF
>NA|TRBV19|TRBJ1-5|NA
TGTGCCAGTAGTGTCGCGGGTCTTGGCAATCAGCCCCAGCATTTT
CASSVAGLGNQPQHF
>few|TRBV24-1|TRBJ1-2|NA
TGTGCCACCAGTGATCCCCCCGACAGCTATGGCTACACCTTC
CATSDPPDSYGYTF
>NA|TRBV5-6|TRBJ1-2|NA
TGTGCCAGCAGTTCAACCGCAGATGATTATAACTATGGCTACACCTTC
CASSSTADDYNYGYTF
>NA|TRBV19|TRBJ2-6|NA
TGTGCCAGTAGTATATCCTTCCCTGGGGCCAACGTCCTGACTTTC
CASSISFPGANVLTF
>NA|TRBV28|TRBJ2-2|TRBD1
TGTGCCAGCAGGTTAAACAGGGGCAGGACCGGGGAGCTGTTTTTT
CASRLNRGRTGELFF
>NA|TRBV19|TRBJ2-1|TRBD1
TGTGCCAGTAGTATTCAGTCCAGGGGGTGGGGGATCTACAATGAGCAGTTCTTC
CASSIQSRGWGIYNEQFF
>NA|TRBV6-4|TRBJ1-6|NA
TGTGCCAGCAGTGTCTCTATTAATTCACCCCTCCACTTT
CASSVSINSPLHF
>NA|TRBV2|TRBJ2-6|NA
TGTGCCAGCAGGGAATCTAGCTCTGGGGCCAACGTCCTGACTTTC
CASRESSSGANVLTF
>NA|TRBV4-1|TRBJ1-2|NA
TGCGCCAGCAGCCAAGACACAAACTATGGCTACACCTTC
CASSQDTNYGYTF
>once|TRBV6-1|TRBJ1-1|TRBD1
TGTGCCAGCAGTGAATGGACAGGGGGGAACACTGAAGCTTTCTTT
CASSEWTGGNTEAFF
>NA|TRBV18|TRBJ1-2|TRBD1
TGTGCCAGCTCCCAAGGACAGGGCGACTATGGCTACACCTTC
CASSQGQGDYGYTF
>NA|TRBV18|TRBJ1-3|NA
TGTGCCAGCTCACTCCAAAGGGAGAGCTCTGGAAACACCATATATTTT
CASSLQRESSGNTIYF
>NA|TRBV2|TRBJ2-5|TRBD1
TGTGCCAGCCTGGGCAGGGGGCTGTTGGAGACCCAGTACTTC
CASLGRGLLETQYF
>NA|TRBV18|TRBJ2-3|NA
TGTGCCAGCTCATTTGAAACCGGGACAATTAGCACAGATACGCAGTATTTT
CASSFETGTISTDTQYF
>once|TRBV25-1|TRBJ2-3|NA
TGTGCCAGCAGTGAAGGCGGGTCTGGAACAGATACGCAGTATTTT
CASSEGGSGTDTQYF
>NA|TRBV24-1|TRBJ2-3|TRBD1
TGTGCCACCAGTGACCCCGGACAGGGTTTAGATACGCAGTATTTT
CATSDPGQGLDTQYF
>once|TRBV6-5|TRBJ2-3|NA
TGTGCCAGCAGATTGGACACGGGCAAGTATTTT
CASRLDTGKYF
>NA|TRBV5-1|TRBJ2-5|NA
TGCGCCAGCAGGATGCGAGAGACCCAGTACTTC
CASRMRETQYF